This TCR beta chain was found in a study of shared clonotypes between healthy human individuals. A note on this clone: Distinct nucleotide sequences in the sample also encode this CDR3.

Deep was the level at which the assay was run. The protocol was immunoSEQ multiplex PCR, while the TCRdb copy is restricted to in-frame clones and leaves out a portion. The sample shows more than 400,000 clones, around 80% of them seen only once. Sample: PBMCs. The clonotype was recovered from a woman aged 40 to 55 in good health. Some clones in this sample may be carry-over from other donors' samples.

CDR3: CASSFGPQETQYF. The CDR3 DNA is TGTGCCAGCAGCTTCGGACCCCAAGAGACCCAGTACTTC. The J gene is TRBJ2-5, the V gene TRBV11-3; D is uncertain. Trimming took off 3 bases at V and 1 base at J, with 6 bases between the two ends. Germline lookup yields CDR1 SGHNT and CDR2 YENEEA. The CDR3 totals 13 residues. The variable domain in full, with the rest retrieved from reference TRBV11-3 and TRBJ2-5, is EAGVVQSPRYKIIEKKQPVAFWCNPISGHNTLYWYLQNLGQGPELLIRYENEEAVDDSQLPKDRFSAERLKGVDSTLKIQPAELGDSAVYLCASSFGPQETQYFGPGTRLLVL.